Listed below are T cell receptor beta chains from one sample, sequenced in a study of blood T cell repertoires in COVID-19. The method was immunoSEQ multiplex PCR; TCRdb's version includes in-frame clones alone and lacks a portion of them. The data hold 150,000 to 200,000 clones, with roughly 87% observed a single time. The sequenced sample consisted of peripheral blood. Receptors originate from a man between 18 and 29 years old who had recovered from COVID-19. Both conserved end residues are part of each CDR3. The order of the fields is CDR3 DNA, CDR3 protein, V gene, J gene, clone size, D gene. The D gene is left open where the match is weak. Part of the rows lack a size; the others show once, few, many or a class for expanded clones.

DNA: TGTGCCAGCAGCCCACAGGGCGGGCCCAACACTGAAGCTTTCTTT
CDR3: CASSPQGGPNTEAFF
V: TRBV5-5
J: TRBJ1-1
size: NA
D: NA

DNA: TGTGCCAGCAGCGCGACAGGGGACACCGGGGAGCTGTTTTTT
CDR3: CASSATGDTGELFF
V: TRBV11-3
J: TRBJ2-2
size: NA
D: TRBD1

DNA: TGTGCCAGCAGCCAGACTAGCGGGAGTTGGGATGAGCAGTTCTTC
CDR3: CASSQTSGSWDEQFF
V: TRBV6-5
J: TRBJ2-1
size: once
D: TRBD2

DNA: TGTGCCAGCAGCCTTAGACAGGGGAGCTCCTATAATTCACCCCTCCACTTT
CDR3: CASSLRQGSSYNSPLHF
V: TRBV28
J: TRBJ1-6
size: NA
D: TRBD1

DNA: TGCGCCAGCAGCTTGGAAGGGGCAGCCCGCTACAATGAGCAGTTCTTC
CDR3: CASSLEGAARYNEQFF
V: TRBV5-1
J: TRBJ2-1
size: NA
D: NA

DNA: TGTGCCAGTAGTATAGAGCGGGAGGGTCTGGATGAGCAGTTCTTC
CDR3: CASSIEREGLDEQFF
V: TRBV19
J: TRBJ2-1
size: NA
D: TRBD2

DNA: TGTGCCAGCAGTCTTATGAACACTGAAGCTTTCTTT
CDR3: CASSLMNTEAFF
V: TRBV5-6
J: TRBJ1-1
size: NA
D: NA

DNA: TGTGCCAGCAGTTTTGGGGCCTACCTTTTGAACACTGAAGCTTTCTTT
CDR3: CASSFGAYLLNTEAFF
V: TRBV28
J: TRBJ1-1
size: NA
D: NA

DNA: TGTGCCAGCAGTCCTCAAGCGGGAGCCACAGATACGCAGTATTTT
CDR3: CASSPQAGATDTQYF
V: TRBV9
J: TRBJ2-3
size: NA
D: TRBD2

DNA: TGTGCCAGTAGTGCTGGGACACTCTACGAGCAGTACTTC
CDR3: CASSAGTLYEQYF
V: TRBV19
J: TRBJ2-7
size: NA
D: NA

DNA: TGTGCCAGCAGCTTACAGGGGGCGCTTCGGTACGAGCAGTACTTC
CDR3: CASSLQGALRYEQYF
V: TRBV5-4
J: TRBJ2-7
size: NA
D: TRBD1

DNA: TGTGCCAGCAGTTGGGACAGTCTCTCCTACGAGCAGTACTTC
CDR3: CASSWDSLSYEQYF
V: TRBV6-2/TRBV6-3
J: TRBJ2-7
size: NA
D: TRBD1

DNA: TGTGCCAGCAGCTTGGACAGGGGAGATGAGCAGTTCTTC
CDR3: CASSLDRGDEQFF
V: TRBV7-8
J: TRBJ2-1
size: NA
D: TRBD1

DNA: TGTGCCAGCAGCCCGGAAGGAGGCCGGGTCAATCAGCCCCAGCATTTT
CDR3: CASSPEGGRVNQPQHF
V: TRBV7-2
J: TRBJ1-5
size: few
D: NA

DNA: TGCGCCAGCAGCCATGGAGAGAAGACTGAAGCTTTCTTT
CDR3: CASSHGEKTEAFF
V: TRBV4-3
J: TRBJ1-1
size: NA
D: NA

DNA: TGTGCCAGCAGCTACGGGACTTCTCTCAATCAGCCCCAGCATTTT
CDR3: CASSYGTSLNQPQHF
V: TRBV3-1/TRBV3-2
J: TRBJ1-5
size: NA
D: NA

DNA: TGTGCCAGCAAACCGGGAGGACTCTCGAGCTCTGGAAACACCATATATTTT
CDR3: CASKPGGLSSSGNTIYF
V: TRBV2
J: TRBJ1-3
size: NA
D: NA

DNA: TGTGCCACAGGGAGGGACAGGACGGCAAATCAGCCCCAGCATTTT
CDR3: CATGRDRTANQPQHF
V: TRBV28
J: TRBJ1-5
size: NA
D: TRBD1

DNA: TGTGCCAGTAGTATAGATGGAAGGGGAGGAGCTGAAGCTTTCTTT
CDR3: CASSIDGRGGAEAFF
V: TRBV19
J: TRBJ1-1
size: NA
D: NA

DNA: TGTGCCAGCAGTCCGGGGACAGGTCGAAATCAGCCCCAGCATTTT
CDR3: CASSPGTGRNQPQHF
V: TRBV27
J: TRBJ1-5
size: NA
D: TRBD1

DNA: TGTGCCAGCAGCTTGGAACGGGAGCTTAACACCGGGGAGCTGTTTTTT
CDR3: CASSLERELNTGELFF
V: TRBV5-4
J: TRBJ2-2
size: NA
D: NA

DNA: TGTGCCAGCAGCCAAGGGACTAGCGGGGGAGCATACGAGCAGTACTTC
CDR3: CASSQGTSGGAYEQYF
V: TRBV4-2
J: TRBJ2-7
size: NA
D: TRBD2

DNA: TGTGCCAGCAGCCTTAGGTCCACAGGGGCCTATGGCTACACCTTC
CDR3: CASSLRSTGAYGYTF
V: TRBV7-2
J: TRBJ1-2
size: NA
D: TRBD1

DNA: TGCGCCAGCAGCTTGGGAGGAAGGGGGCGTGACACCGGGGAGCTGTTTTTT
CDR3: CASSLGGRGRDTGELFF
V: TRBV5-1
J: TRBJ2-2
size: NA
D: TRBD1

DNA: TGTGCTAGTGGTTTGTGGCAGGTCACAGATACGCAGTATTTT
CDR3: CASGLWQVTDTQYF
V: TRBV12-5
J: TRBJ2-3
size: NA
D: NA

DNA: TGTGCCAGCAGGAAACTAGCGGGAGCTGGTACCGGGGAGCTGTTTTTT
CDR3: CASRKLAGAGTGELFF
V: TRBV7-2
J: TRBJ2-2
size: NA
D: TRBD2

DNA: TGTGCCAGCAGCTTGCTAGCGGGAGTCGCCGGGGAGCTGTTTTTT
CDR3: CASSLLAGVAGELFF
V: TRBV5-5
J: TRBJ2-2
size: few
D: TRBD2

DNA: TGCGCCAGCAGGTGGGGGGACGGGGCCTACGAGCAGTACTTC
CDR3: CASRWGDGAYEQYF
V: TRBV5-1
J: TRBJ2-7
size: NA
D: NA

DNA: TGTGCCATCAGCGCCCCAGGACTAGCGGGAGGTTTGAGGTACGAGCAGTACTTC
CDR3: CAISAPGLAGGLRYEQYF
V: TRBV10-3
J: TRBJ2-7
size: NA
D: TRBD2

DNA: TGTGCCAGCAGTACAATTGATACGCAGTATTTT
CDR3: CASSTIDTQYF
V: TRBV6-1
J: TRBJ2-3
size: NA
D: NA

DNA: TGTGCCAGTAGTAACAGAAATCAGCCCCAGCATTTT
CDR3: CASSNRNQPQHF
V: TRBV19
J: TRBJ1-5
size: NA
D: NA

DNA: TGCGCCAGCAGCCAGACAGGACTTATCTACGAGCAGTACTTC
CDR3: CASSQTGLIYEQYF
V: TRBV5-1
J: TRBJ2-7
size: once
D: NA

DNA: TGTGCCAGCAGCTTACGGAACGCGGGCACAGATACGCAGTATTTT
CDR3: CASSLRNAGTDTQYF
V: TRBV5-4
J: TRBJ2-3
size: NA
D: NA

DNA: TGTGCCAGCAGCTTGGGCAGCCAACGGAACACTGAAGCTTTCTTT
CDR3: CASSLGSQRNTEAFF
V: TRBV7-9
J: TRBJ1-1
size: NA
D: NA

DNA: TGTGCCAGCAGTTTTCTAGCGGGACCCGGCTGGACCCAGTACTTC
CDR3: CASSFLAGPGWTQYF
V: TRBV21-1
J: TRBJ2-5
size: NA
D: NA

DNA: TGTGCCAGCAGCTTAGTCGGACAGGGAGGCACAGATACGCAGTATTTT
CDR3: CASSLVGQGGTDTQYF
V: TRBV13
J: TRBJ2-3
size: NA
D: TRBD1

DNA: TGTGCCAGCAGTAGAAGGACAGGATCGATGGGCTACACCTTC
CDR3: CASSRRTGSMGYTF
V: TRBV28
J: TRBJ1-2
size: NA
D: TRBD1

DNA: TGCGCCAGCAGCTTGGCTGGGGAAGGGGAACTGTTTTTT
CDR3: CASSLAGEGELFF
V: TRBV4-1
J: TRBJ1-4
size: NA
D: NA

DNA: TGTGCCAGCTCACCCGACCCGGGGGAGACCCAGTACTTC
CDR3: CASSPDPGETQYF
V: TRBV18
J: TRBJ2-5
size: NA
D: NA

DNA: TGCGCCAGCAGCCAAGATCGGACTAGCGGGGGGGGCTACAATGAGCAGTTCTTC
CDR3: CASSQDRTSGGGYNEQFF
V: TRBV4-3
J: TRBJ2-1
size: NA
D: TRBD2

DNA: TGCGCCAGCAGCTTGGGACAGGGTGGAAATCAGCCCCAGCATTTT
CDR3: CASSLGQGGNQPQHF
V: TRBV5-1
J: TRBJ1-5
size: NA
D: TRBD1